This TCR beta chain was identified in a study of vaccination effects on CD4 cells after COVID-19. Using viral peptide pools, the ViraFEST assay grew out antigen-specific CD4+ T cells prior to sequencing. The culture ran for about 10 days, and then CD4+ T cells were isolated. Among the vaccine recipients, none had a prior SARS-CoV-2 infection, and nucleocapsid antibodies were negative. Cells had half their medium changed to IL-2 medium on days 3 and 7. As to this clone: Its target is unknown.

The CDR3 is 13 residues long. V gave up 6 bases and J gave up 4 bases, with 9 bases separating them. CDR1 is MNHEY, CDR2 SVGAGI, per germline. Assay: immunoSEQ multiplex PCR; the TCRdb copy retains only in-frame clones and omits some. The data show tens of thousands of clones, roughly 78% seen once. The starting material was CD4+ T cells from PBMCs cultured with HCoV-OC43 spike peptides, obtained before COVID-19 vaccination. Documented subset: HCoV-OC43 spike overlapping peptide pool stimulation. The sequence was collected from a human donor who received a COVID-19 vaccine. The chain recombines TRBV6-5 with TRBJ2-2; the D is unclear. The CDR3 reads CASRDHVTGELFF. The CDR3, as DNA: TGTGCCAGCAGGGACCATGTCACCGGGGAGCTGTTTTTT.